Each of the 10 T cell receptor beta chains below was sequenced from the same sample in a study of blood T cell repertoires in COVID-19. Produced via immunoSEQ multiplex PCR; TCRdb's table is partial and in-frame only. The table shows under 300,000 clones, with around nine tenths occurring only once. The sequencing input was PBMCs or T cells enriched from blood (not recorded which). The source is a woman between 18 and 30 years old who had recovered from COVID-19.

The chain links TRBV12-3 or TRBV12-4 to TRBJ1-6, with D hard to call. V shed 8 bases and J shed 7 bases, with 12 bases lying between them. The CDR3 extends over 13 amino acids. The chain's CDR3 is CASRQTVNSPLHF. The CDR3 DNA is TGTGCCAGCCGTCAAACAGTAAATTCACCCCTCCACTTT.

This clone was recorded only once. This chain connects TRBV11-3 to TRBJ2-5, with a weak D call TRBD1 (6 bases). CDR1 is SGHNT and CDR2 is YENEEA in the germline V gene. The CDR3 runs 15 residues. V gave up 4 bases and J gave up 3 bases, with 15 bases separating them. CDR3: CASSSWDTGEETQYF. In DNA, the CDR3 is TGTGCCAGCAGCTCTTGGGACACCGGGGAAGAGACCCAGTACTTC.

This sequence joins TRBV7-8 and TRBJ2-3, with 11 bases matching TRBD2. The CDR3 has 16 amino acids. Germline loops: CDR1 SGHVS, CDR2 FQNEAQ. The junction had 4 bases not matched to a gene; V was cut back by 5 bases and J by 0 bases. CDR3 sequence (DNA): TGTGCCAGCAGCGTTAGCGGGGGGGGCAGCACAGATACGCAGTATTTT. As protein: CASSVSGGGSTDTQYF.

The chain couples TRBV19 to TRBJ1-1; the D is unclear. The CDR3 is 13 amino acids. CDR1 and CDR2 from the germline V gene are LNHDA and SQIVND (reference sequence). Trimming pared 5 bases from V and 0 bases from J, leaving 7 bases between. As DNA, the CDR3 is TGTGCCAGTAGTGCACAAATGAACACTGAAGCTTTCTTT. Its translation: CASSAQMNTEAFF. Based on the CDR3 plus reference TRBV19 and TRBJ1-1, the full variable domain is DGGITQSPKYLFRKEGQNVTLSCEQNLNHDAMYWYRQDPGQGLRLIYYSQIVNDFQKGDIAEGYSVSREKKESFPLTVTSAQKNPTAFYLCASSAQMNTEAFFGQGTRLTVV.

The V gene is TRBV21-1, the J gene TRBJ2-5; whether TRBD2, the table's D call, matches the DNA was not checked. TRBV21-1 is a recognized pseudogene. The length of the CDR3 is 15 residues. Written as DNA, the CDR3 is TGTGCCAGGGATCGACTAGCAGAAAAAAAAGAGACCCAGTACTTC. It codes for CARDRLAEKKETQYF.

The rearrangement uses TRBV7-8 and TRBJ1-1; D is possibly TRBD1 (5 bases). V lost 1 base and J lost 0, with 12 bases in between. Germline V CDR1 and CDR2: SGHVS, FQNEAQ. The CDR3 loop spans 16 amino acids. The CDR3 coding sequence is TGTGCCAGCAGCTTAGGGGGGACGGGGGTGAACACTGAAGCTTTCTTT. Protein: CASSLGGTGVNTEAFF. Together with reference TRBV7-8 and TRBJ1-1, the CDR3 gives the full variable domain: GAGVSQSPRYKVAKRGQDVALRCDPISGHVSLFWYQQALGQGPEFLTYFQNEAQLDKSGLPSDRFFAERPEGSVSTLKIQRTQQEDSAVYLCASSLGGTGVNTEAFFGQGTRLTVV.

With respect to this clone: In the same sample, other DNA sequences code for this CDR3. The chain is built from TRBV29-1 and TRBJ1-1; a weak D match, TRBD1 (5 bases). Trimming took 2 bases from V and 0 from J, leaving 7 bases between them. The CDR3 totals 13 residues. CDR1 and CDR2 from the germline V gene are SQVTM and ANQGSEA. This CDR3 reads CSVERQMNTEAFF. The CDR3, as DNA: TGCAGCGTTGAAAGACAGATGAACACTGAAGCTTTCTTT. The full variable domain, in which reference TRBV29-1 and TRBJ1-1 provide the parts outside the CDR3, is SAVISQKPSRDICQRGTSLTIQCQVDSQVTMMFWYRQQPGQSLTLIATANQGSEATYESGFVIDKFPISRPNLTFSTLTVSNMSPEDSSIYLCSVERQMNTEAFFGQGTRLTVV.

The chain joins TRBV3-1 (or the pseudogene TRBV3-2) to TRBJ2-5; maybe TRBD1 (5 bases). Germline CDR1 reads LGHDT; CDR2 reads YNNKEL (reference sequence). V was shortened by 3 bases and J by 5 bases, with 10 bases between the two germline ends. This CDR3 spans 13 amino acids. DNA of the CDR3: TGTGCCAGCAGCCACGGGCAGGGCGAGACCCAGTACTTC. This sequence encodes CASSHGQGETQYF.

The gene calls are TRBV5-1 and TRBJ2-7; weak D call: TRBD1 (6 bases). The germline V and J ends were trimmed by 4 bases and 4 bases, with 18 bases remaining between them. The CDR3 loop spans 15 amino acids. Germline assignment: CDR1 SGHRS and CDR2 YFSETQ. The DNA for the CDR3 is TGCGCCAGCAGCCCGCGTCCGGGACACCCATACGAGCAGTACTTC. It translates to CASSPRPGHPYEQYF.

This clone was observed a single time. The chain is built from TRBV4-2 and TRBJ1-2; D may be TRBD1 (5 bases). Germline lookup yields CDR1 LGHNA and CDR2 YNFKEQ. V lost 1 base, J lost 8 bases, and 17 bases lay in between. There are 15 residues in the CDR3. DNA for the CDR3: TGTGCCAGCAGCCAAGCCCCAGGAGGGGATAGGGGCTACACCTTC. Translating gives CASSQAPGGDRGYTF.